A selection of T cell receptor beta chains follows, all from one sample in a study of cytomegalovirus exposure and HLA in healthy donors. Sequencing was performed with immunoSEQ multiplex PCR; in TCRdb, only in-frame clones are kept and a portion is missing. In the table there are some 150,000 clones, about 73% of which are singletons. Sequencing was carried out using PBMCs. These receptors were collected from a woman aged 55-70 years in good health and CMV-seropositive. The CDR3 runs from the conserved cysteine through the conserved F or W. The D gene is left open where the match is weak. Clone size is given for some rows only: seen once, a few or many times, or a class if the clone is expanded.

CDR3nt,CDR3aa,j_gene,abundance,len,v_gene,d_gene
TGTGCCAGCAGCCCAAGCGGGACAGGACTCTATGGCTACACCTTC,CASSPSGTGLYGYTF,TRBJ1-2,.,15,TRBV6-1,TRBD1
TGTGCCAGCAGCCAAGAGGGGACAGGGTACCACGAGCAGTACTTC,CASSQEGTGYHEQYF,TRBJ2-7,.,15,TRBV4-2,TRBD1
TGTGCCAGCAACAGCGGGAGGACCGTAGAGACCCAGTACTTC,CASNSGRTVETQYF,TRBJ2-5,.,14,TRBV6-1,TRBD2
TGTGCCAGCAGCTTAGGACTAGCGGCCACCACCGAGCAGTACTTC,CASSLGLAATTEQYF,TRBJ2-7,.,15,TRBV7-9,TRBD2
TGTGCCAGTAGTAGAGGGGAGACCCAGTACTTC,CASSRGETQYF,TRBJ2-5,.,11,TRBV19,.
TGTGCCAGCAGCTTCCCCAGCAGGGGGACGGGGGCCAACGTCCTGACTTTC,CASSFPSRGTGANVLTF,TRBJ2-6,once,17,TRBV11-2,TRBD1
TGTGCCAGCAGCCCGGGAAGGGACACCAGTTCTAGGATCCGCAACACCGGGGAGCTGTTTTTT,CASSPGRDTSSRIRNTGELFF,TRBJ2-2,few,21,TRBV4-2,.
TGCGCCAGCAGCCCCTCGGAGGGGACTAACTATGGCTACACCTTC,CASSPSEGTNYGYTF,TRBJ1-2,few,15,TRBV4-1,.
TGTGCCAGCACCCTACGTCAGGGTGCAGGGGCCAACGTCCTGACTTTC,CASTLRQGAGANVLTF,TRBJ2-6,.,16,TRBV28,.
TGTGCCAGCTCACCCGGACAGGGCAACACTGAAGCTTTCTTT,CASSPGQGNTEAFF,TRBJ1-1,few,14,TRBV18,TRBD1
TGTGCCAGTAGTATGGGGGGTAACTATGGCTACACCTTC,CASSMGGNYGYTF,TRBJ1-2,.,13,TRBV19,.
TGTGCCAGCAGCTCGCGGCAGGAGGGAGCTTATGAAAAACTGTTTTTT,CASSSRQEGAYEKLFF,TRBJ1-4,.,16,TRBV5-4,.
TGTGCCAGCAGCTTAGCTAGCGGGCCGAATTACAATGAGCAGTTCTTC,CASSLASGPNYNEQFF,TRBJ2-1,.,16,TRBV7-7,TRBD2
TGTGCCAGCAGTGAATTGGGGACAGGGAATATAGGTTGGACCCAGCCCCAGCATTTT,CASSELGTGNIGWTQPQHF,TRBJ1-5,.,19,TRBV2,TRBD1
TGTGCCAGCAGTTACGGGCAGGGGGTGGCCGAGCAGTACTTC,CASSYGQGVAEQYF,TRBJ2-7,.,14,TRBV6-5,TRBD1
TGCGCCAGCAGCCAAGGAGGGCGGGAGTTTGACACCGGGGAGCTGTTTTTT,CASSQGGREFDTGELFF,TRBJ2-2,.,17,TRBV4-1,TRBD2
TGCGCCAGCAACTTGTTGCGCTCTCAGAACACTGAAGCTTTCTTT,CASNLLRSQNTEAFF,TRBJ1-1,.,15,TRBV5-1,.
TGCGCCAGCAGCGGCTTGGGGGGTAGTTCGGAAAAACTGTTTTTT,CASSGLGGSSEKLFF,TRBJ1-4,.,15,TRBV5-1,.
TGTGCCAGCAGTTTACTCGGGGAGAATCAGCCCCAGCATTTT,CASSLLGENQPQHF,TRBJ1-5,.,14,TRBV28,.
TGTGCCAGCAGCTTCGATTCACCCCTCCACTTT,CASSFDSPLHF,TRBJ1-6,.,11,TRBV7-8,.
TGTGCCAGCAAGGCGGGAATCCAAACCGGGGAGCTGTTTTTT,CASKAGIQTGELFF,TRBJ2-2,few,14,TRBV27,.
TGTGCCAGCAGCTTCGGGGGATGGTATGGCTACACCTTC,CASSFGGWYGYTF,TRBJ1-2,.,13,TRBV5-6,.
TGCGCCAGCAGCTCGCCGGGTGAAAAACTGTTTTTT,CASSSPGEKLFF,TRBJ1-4,once,12,TRBV5-1,.
TGTGCCAGTAGCACAGGGAAAGGGTCTCGCGGCTACACCTTC,CASSTGKGSRGYTF,TRBJ1-2,few,14,TRBV19,.
TGTGCCAGCAGGGAGGGACAGGGCCCCAATCAGCCCCAGCATTTT,CASREGQGPNQPQHF,TRBJ1-5,.,15,TRBV27,TRBD1
TGTGCCAGCAATTCCAATCCCACCAGGGATCATAGTGAAGCTTTCTTT,CASNSNPTRDHSEAFF,TRBJ1-1,.,16,TRBV6-6,.
TGTGCCAGTAGTATACAAGCGCCAAATCAGCCCCAGCATTTT,CASSIQAPNQPQHF,TRBJ1-5,.,14,TRBV19,.
TGTGCCAGCAGCGGGGCGATCGGGGGCACTGAAGCTTTCTTT,CASSGAIGGTEAFF,TRBJ1-1,.,14,TRBV4-2,.
TGTGCCAGCAGCCCGGACGGGAACTCTGGGGCCAACGTCCTGACTTTC,CASSPDGNSGANVLTF,TRBJ2-6,few,16,TRBV5-6,.
TGTGCCAGCAGTTACTCGGGGGGGCCCTATGGCTACACCTTC,CASSYSGGPYGYTF,TRBJ1-2,.,14,TRBV6-5,.
TGCGCCAGCAGCCGGGAGTTGACAGGGAATCAGCCCCAGCATTTT,CASSRELTGNQPQHF,TRBJ1-5,.,15,TRBV4-1,TRBD1
TGTGCCAGCATGCGGGGAGGCGCCTACAATGAGCAGTTCTTC,CASMRGGAYNEQFF,TRBJ2-1,once,14,TRBV27,.
TGTGCCAGCAGTTCCCCCACAGGGTCCACTGAAGCTTTCTTT,CASSSPTGSTEAFF,TRBJ1-1,.,14,TRBV6-5,.
TGTGCCAGCAGTTACGAGAGGGTGGTGGACACTGAAGCTTTCTTT,CASSYERVVDTEAFF,TRBJ1-1,.,15,TRBV6-5,.
TGTGCCAGCAGCTTAGGTGCGGGAGCGGCCTACGAGCAGTACTTC,CASSLGAGAAYEQYF,TRBJ2-7,few,15,TRBV7-2,TRBD2
TGTGCCAGCAGCTCGGGACTAGCGGGAGTAGGGAGTGAGCAGTTCTTC,CASSSGLAGVGSEQFF,TRBJ2-1,.,16,TRBV7-7,TRBD2
TGTGCCAGCAGCTTTACAGGGGTTCGGTCCGGGGAGCTGTTTTTT,CASSFTGVRSGELFF,TRBJ2-2,.,15,TRBV5-6,TRBD1
TGTGCCAGCAGCTCGACAGGGCCGGAAAAACTGTTTTTT,CASSSTGPEKLFF,TRBJ1-4,.,13,TRBV7-9,TRBD1
TGTGCCAGCAGCCAAACCTACGAGCAGTACTTC,CASSQTYEQYF,TRBJ2-7,.,11,TRBV6-1,.
TGTGCCAGCTCCCCAGCGGGCACTGAAGCTTTCTTT,CASSPAGTEAFF,TRBJ1-1,.,12,TRBV18,.
TGTGCCACCAGCTTTAGCGGGAGAGCAGATACGCAGTATTTT,CATSFSGRADTQYF,TRBJ2-3,.,14,TRBV15,TRBD2
TGTGCCTGGAACCCGCAGGGGGCGGCCACTGAAGCTTTCTTT,CAWNPQGAATEAFF,TRBJ1-1,few,14,TRBV30,TRBD1
TGCAGCTCTAGCGGGATCAATGAGCAGTTCTTC,CSSSGINEQFF,TRBJ2-1,.,11,TRBV20-1,TRBD2
TGTGCCAGCAGCTTGGAAAACAGGGGCTCTGAAGCTTTCTTT,CASSLENRGSEAFF,TRBJ1-1,.,14,TRBV5-4,TRBD1
TGTGCCAGCAGTTTAGCGGGTAGGACCGATGAGCAGTTCTTC,CASSLAGRTDEQFF,TRBJ2-1,.,14,TRBV2,TRBD2
TGTGCCAGCAAAAGGGGGGGGTCAGATACGCAGTATTTT,CASKRGGSDTQYF,TRBJ2-3,.,13,TRBV7-8,.